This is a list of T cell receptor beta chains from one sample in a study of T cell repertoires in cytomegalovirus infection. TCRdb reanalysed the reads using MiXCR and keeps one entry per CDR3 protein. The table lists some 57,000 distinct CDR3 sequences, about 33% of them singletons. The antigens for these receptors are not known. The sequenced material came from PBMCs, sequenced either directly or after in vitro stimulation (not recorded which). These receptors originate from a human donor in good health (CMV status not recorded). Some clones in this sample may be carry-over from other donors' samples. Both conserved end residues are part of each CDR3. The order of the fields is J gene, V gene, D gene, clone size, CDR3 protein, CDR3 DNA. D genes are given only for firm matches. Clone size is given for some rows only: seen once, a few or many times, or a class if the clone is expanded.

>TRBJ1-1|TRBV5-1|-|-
CASSLGEDLSTEAFF
TGCGCCAGCAGCTTGGGGGAAGACCTATCCACTGAAGCTTTCTTT
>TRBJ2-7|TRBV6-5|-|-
CASSYGSLGGNYEQYF
TGTGCCAGCAGTTACGGGAGCCTTGGGGGCAACTACGAGCAGTACTTC
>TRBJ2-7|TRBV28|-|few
CASTPVLEWGNEQYF
TGTGCCAGCACCCCGGTCCTCGAATGGGGGAACGAGCAGTACTTC
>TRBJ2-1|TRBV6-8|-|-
CASSTQLPGDEQFF
TGTGCCAGCAGCACACAACTCCCGGGGGATGAGCAGTTCTTC
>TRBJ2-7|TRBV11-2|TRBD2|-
CASSLQWTSGTDEQYF
TGTGCCAGCAGCTTACAATGGACTAGCGGGACGGACGAGCAGTACTTC
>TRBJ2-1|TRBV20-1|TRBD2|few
CSARVTSGGNNEQFF
TGCAGTGCTAGGGTCACTAGCGGGGGGAACAATGAGCAGTTCTTC
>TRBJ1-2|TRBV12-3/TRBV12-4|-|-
CASSPSRDLGYTF
TGTGCCAGCAGTCCCTCCCGGGACCTTGGCTACACCTTC
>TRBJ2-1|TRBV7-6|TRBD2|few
CASSLAGPTGGTYNEQFF
TGTGCCAGCAGCTTAGCGGGGCCTACGGGGGGGACCTACAATGAGCAGTTCTTC
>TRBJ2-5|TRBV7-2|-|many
CASSSRVQETQYF
TGTGCCAGCAGCTCCAGGGTCCAAGAGACCCAGTACTTC
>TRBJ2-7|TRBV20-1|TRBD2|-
CSVRGPSGRSLDYEQYF
TGCAGTGTAAGAGGTCCGAGCGGGAGGTCCCTTGACTACGAGCAGTACTTC
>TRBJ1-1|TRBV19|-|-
CASSNGRFTEAFF
TGTGCCAGTAGTAATGGTCGTTTCACTGAAGCTTTCTTT
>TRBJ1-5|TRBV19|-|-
CASKTSDQPQHF
TGTGCCAGTAAGACATCTGATCAGCCCCAGCATTTT
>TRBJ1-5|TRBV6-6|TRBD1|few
CASRITGGYGNQPQHF
TGTGCCAGCAGGATCACAGGGGGCTATGGCAATCAGCCCCAGCATTTT
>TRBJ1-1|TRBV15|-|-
CATSTPFRGTEAFF
TGTGCCACCAGCACCCCCTTTCGCGGCACTGAAGCTTTCTTT
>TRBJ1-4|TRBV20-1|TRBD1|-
CSAVQGADNEKLFF
TGCAGTGCTGTCCAGGGGGCAGACAATGAAAAACTGTTTTTT
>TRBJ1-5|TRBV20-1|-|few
CSARDRGGFQPQHF
TGCAGTGCTAGAGATCGAGGAGGATTCCAGCCCCAGCATTTT
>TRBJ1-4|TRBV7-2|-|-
CASSLVEGGEKLFF
TGTGCCAGCAGCTTAGTAGAGGGAGGGGAAAAACTGTTTTTT
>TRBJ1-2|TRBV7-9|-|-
CASSLIQDGDYGYTF
TGTGCCAGCAGCTTGATACAGGATGGGGACTATGGCTACACCTTC
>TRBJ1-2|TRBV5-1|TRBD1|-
CASGQDYGYTF
TGCGCCAGCGGACAGGACTATGGCTACACCTTC
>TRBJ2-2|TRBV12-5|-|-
CASGANTGELFF
TGTGCTAGTGGCGCGAACACCGGGGAGCTGTTTTTT
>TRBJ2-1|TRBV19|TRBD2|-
CASSPGLATEQFF
TGTGCCAGTAGTCCGGGACTAGCGACTGAGCAGTTCTTC
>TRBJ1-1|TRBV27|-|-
CASRANTEAFF
TGTGCCAGCAGGGCAAACACTGAAGCTTTCTTT
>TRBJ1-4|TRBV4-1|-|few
CASSSRATGTNEKLFF
TGCGCCAGCAGCTCCCGCGCGACGGGTACTAATGAAAAACTGTTTTTT
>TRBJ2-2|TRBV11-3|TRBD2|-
CASSLSSWTSDTGELFF
TGTGCCAGCAGCTTAAGTTCCTGGACTAGTGACACCGGGGAGCTGTTTTTT
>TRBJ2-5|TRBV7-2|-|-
CASSLMYSEETQYF
TGTGCCAGCAGCTTAATGTATTCAGAAGAGACCCAGTACTTC
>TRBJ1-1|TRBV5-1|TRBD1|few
CASSLGQGYTEAFF
TGCGCCAGCAGCTTGGGACAGGGGTATACTGAAGCTTTCTTT
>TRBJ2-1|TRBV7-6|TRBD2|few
CASSQTSGGNEQFF
TGTGCCAGCAGCCAGACTAGCGGGGGGAATGAGCAGTTCTTC
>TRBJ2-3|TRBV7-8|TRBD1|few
CASSPDRGDTQYF
TGTGCCAGCAGCCCCGACAGGGGCGATACGCAGTATTTT
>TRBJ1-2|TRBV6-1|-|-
CASSRGTSYGYTF
TGTGCCAGCAGCCGCGGGACTAGCTATGGCTACACCTTC
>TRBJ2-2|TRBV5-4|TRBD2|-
CASSGLAEGELFF
TGTGCCAGCAGCGGTCTAGCGGAAGGGGAGCTGTTTTTT
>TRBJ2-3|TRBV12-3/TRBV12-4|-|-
CASSSGGRTQYF
TGTGCCAGCAGTTCTGGGGGACGGACGCAGTATTTT
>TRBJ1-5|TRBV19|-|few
CASSTRGGSLDQPQHF
TGTGCCAGTAGTACCCGGGGAGGCTCTCTGGATCAGCCCCAGCATTTT
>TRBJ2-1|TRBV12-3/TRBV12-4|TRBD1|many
CASSPRGTGLNEQFF
TGTGCCAGCAGCCCTAGGGGGACAGGGCTCAATGAGCAGTTCTTC
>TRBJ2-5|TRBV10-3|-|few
CAISDGGTEETQYF
TGTGCCATCAGTGACGGCGGGACAGAAGAGACCCAGTACTTC
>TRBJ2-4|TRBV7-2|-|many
CASSLVGGLGKNIQYF
TGTGCCAGCAGCTTAGTGGGCGGTCTCGGCAAAAACATTCAGTACTTC
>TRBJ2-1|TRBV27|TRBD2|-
CASSARLAGDEQFF
TGTGCCAGCAGTGCTCGACTAGCGGGGGATGAGCAGTTCTTC
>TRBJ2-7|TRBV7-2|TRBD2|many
CASSFWTSGFYEQYF
TGTGCCAGCAGCTTTTGGACTAGCGGGTTTTACGAGCAGTACTTC
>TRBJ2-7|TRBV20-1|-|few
CSAQFSYGGREQYF
TGCAGTGCCCAATTTTCCTACGGGGGCCGCGAGCAGTACTTC
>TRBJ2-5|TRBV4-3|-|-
CASSQGAATRFSETQYF
TGCGCCAGCAGCCAAGGGGCGGCAACTAGGTTTTCAGAGACCCAGTACTTC
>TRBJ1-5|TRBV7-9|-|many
CASSSGGAQPQHF
TGTGCCAGCAGCTCCGGAGGGGCTCAGCCCCAGCATTTT
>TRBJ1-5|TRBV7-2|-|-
CASSPTASNQPQHF
TGTGCCAGCAGCCCGACAGCCTCCAATCAGCCCCAGCATTTT
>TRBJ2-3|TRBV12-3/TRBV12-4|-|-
CASTPGYTSTDTQYF
TGTGCCAGCACCCCGGGCTACACTAGCACAGATACGCAGTATTTT
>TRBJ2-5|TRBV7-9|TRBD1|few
CASSTGDGETQYF
TGTGCCAGCAGCACAGGGGACGGAGAGACCCAGTACTTC
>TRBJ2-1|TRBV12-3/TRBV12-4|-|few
CASSLSSGQSQFF
TGTGCCAGCAGTTTAAGTTCCGGACAGTCCCAGTTCTTC